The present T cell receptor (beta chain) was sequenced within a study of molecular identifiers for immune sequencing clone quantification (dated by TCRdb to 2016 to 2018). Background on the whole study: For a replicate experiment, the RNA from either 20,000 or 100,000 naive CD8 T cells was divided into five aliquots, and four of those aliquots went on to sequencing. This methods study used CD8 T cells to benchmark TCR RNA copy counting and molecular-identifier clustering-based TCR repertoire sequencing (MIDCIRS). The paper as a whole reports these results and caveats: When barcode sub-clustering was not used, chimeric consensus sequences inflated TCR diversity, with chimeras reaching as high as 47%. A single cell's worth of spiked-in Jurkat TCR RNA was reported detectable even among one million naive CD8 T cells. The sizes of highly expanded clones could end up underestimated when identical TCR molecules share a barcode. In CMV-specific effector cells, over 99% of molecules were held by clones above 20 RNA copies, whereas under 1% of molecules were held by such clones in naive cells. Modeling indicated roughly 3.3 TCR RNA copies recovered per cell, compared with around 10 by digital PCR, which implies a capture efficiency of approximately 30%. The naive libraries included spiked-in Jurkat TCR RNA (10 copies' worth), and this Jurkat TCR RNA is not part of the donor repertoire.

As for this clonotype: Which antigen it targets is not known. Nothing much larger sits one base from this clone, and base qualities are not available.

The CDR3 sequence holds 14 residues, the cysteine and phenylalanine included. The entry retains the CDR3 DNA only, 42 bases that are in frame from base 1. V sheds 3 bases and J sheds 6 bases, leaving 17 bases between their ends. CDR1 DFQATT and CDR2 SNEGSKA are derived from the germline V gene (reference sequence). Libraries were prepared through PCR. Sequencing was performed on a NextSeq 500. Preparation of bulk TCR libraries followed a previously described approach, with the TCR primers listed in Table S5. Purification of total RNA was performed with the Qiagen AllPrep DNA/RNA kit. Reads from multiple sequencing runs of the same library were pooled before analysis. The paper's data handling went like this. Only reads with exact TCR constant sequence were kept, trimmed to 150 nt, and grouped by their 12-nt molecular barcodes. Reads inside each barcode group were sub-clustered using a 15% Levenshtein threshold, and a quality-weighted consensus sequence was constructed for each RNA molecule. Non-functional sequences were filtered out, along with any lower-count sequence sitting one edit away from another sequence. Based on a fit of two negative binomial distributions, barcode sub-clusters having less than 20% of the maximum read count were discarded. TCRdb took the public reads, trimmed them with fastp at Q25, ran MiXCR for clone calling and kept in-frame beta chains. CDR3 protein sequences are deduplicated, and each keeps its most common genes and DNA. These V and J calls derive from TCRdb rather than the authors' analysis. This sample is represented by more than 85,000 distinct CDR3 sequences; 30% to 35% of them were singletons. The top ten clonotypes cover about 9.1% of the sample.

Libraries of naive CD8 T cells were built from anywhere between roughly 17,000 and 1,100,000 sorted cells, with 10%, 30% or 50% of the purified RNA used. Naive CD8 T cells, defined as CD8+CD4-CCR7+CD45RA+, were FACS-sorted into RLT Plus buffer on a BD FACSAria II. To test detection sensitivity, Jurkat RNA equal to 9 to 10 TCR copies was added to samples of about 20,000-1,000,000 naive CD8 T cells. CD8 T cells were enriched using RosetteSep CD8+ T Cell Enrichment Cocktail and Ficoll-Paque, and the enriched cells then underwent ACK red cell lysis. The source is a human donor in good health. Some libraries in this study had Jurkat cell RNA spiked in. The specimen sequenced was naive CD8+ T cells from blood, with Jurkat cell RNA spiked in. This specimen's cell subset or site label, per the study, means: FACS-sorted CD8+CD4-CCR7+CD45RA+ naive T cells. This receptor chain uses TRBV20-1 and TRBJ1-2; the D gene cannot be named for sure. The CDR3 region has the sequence CSASVVRTYDGYTF. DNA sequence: TGCAGTGCTAGCGTCGTGCGTACTTATGATGGCTACACCTTC.